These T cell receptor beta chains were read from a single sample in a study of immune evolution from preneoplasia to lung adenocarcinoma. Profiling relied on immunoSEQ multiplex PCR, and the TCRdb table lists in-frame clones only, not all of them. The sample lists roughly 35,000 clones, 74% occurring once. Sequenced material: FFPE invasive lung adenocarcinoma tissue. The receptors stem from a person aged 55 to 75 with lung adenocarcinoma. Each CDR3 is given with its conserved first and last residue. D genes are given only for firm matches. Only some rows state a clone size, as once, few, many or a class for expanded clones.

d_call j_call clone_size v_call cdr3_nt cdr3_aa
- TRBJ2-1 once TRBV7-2 TGTGCCAGCAGTTCCCGCCCTCTGGGGAGGGGGACCTCCTACAATGAGCAGTTCTTC CASSSRPLGRGTSYNEQFF
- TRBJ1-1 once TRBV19 TGTGCCAGTAGTATTGCAGGGCGCACTGAAGCTTTCTTT CASSIAGRTEAFF
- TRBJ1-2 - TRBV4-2 TGTGCCAGCAGCCAAGATGATGGCCGGGGAAAAGGCTACACCTTC CASSQDDGRGKGYTF
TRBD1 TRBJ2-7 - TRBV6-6 TGTGCCAGCAGGGACACACAGGGGGCCTACGAGCAGTACTTC CASRDTQGAYEQYF
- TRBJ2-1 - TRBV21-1 TGTGCCAGCAGCAAAGAGGGAACTAGCGGGAGGAGAGTATCCTACAATGAGCAGTTCTTC CASSKEGTSGRRVSYNEQFF
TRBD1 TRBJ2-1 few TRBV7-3 TGTGCCAGCAGCTTAACAGGGACAGTCATTAATGAGCAGTTCTTC CASSLTGTVINEQFF
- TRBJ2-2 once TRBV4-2 TGTGCCAGCAGCCCAAGAAAGGGTGGCGGGGAGCTGTTTTTT CASSPRKGGGELFF
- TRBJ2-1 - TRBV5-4 TGTGCCAGCAGCTTGGGGGTCCCCGACCCTTACAATGAGCAGTTCTTC CASSLGVPDPYNEQFF
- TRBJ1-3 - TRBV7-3 TGTGCCAGCAGCCCCGACACAGGGAATGGAAACACCATATATTTT CASSPDTGNGNTIYF
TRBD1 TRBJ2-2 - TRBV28 TGTGCGACGGGACAGACCACCGGGGAGCTGTTTTTT CATGQTTGELFF